The next 21 T cell receptor beta chains were all read from a single sample in a study of blood T cell repertoires in COVID-19. Clones were sequenced by immunoSEQ multiplex PCR, and TCRdb holds only the in-frame ones, with some missing. The sample comprises about 220,000 clones, around 86% of which are singletons, and about a tenth rests with the top ten. Sequenced: peripheral blood. All receptors come from a woman aged 45-65 years with COVID-19, enrolled during active disease.

This chain connects TRBV19 to TRBJ1-1, with D unclear. V gave up 5 bases and J gave up 2 bases, with 9 bases separating them. This CDR3 has 13 residues. CDR1 is LNHDA and CDR2 is SQIVND in the germline V gene (reference sequence). CDR3 amino acids: CASSYQSNTEAFF. The CDR3 DNA sequence: TGTGCCAGTAGTTACCAGTCAAACACTGAAGCTTTCTTT.

The CDR3 protein is CASSYGRTGELFF. In DNA, the CDR3 is TGTGCCAGCAGTTACGGGAGAACCGGGGAGCTGTTTTTT. The chain has TRBV6-5 and TRBJ2-2, with D perhaps matching TRBD2 (5 bases). The CDR3 length is 13 residues. Between the trimmed V and J ends, which lost 2 bases and 5 bases, there was a span of 6 bases. Germline assignment: CDR1 MNHEY and CDR2 SVGAGI.

In its sample, this clone was seen a few times. The genes are TRBV27 and TRBJ2-7; possibly TRBD1 for D (6 bases). Germline CDR1 reads MNHEY; CDR2 reads SMNVEV (reference sequence). The CDR3 sequence is 14 residues long. Trimming removed 6 bases at V and 0 bases at J, with 12 bases between. For the CDR3, the DNA is TGTGCCAGCAGATCCCGGGACACCTCCTACGAGCAGTACTTC. Amino acid sequence: CASRSRDTSYEQYF.

The rearrangement joins TRBV5-6 to TRBJ1-2; D not certain. Between the trimmed V and J ends, which lost 1 base and 6 bases, there was a span of 13 bases. Germline CDR1 is SGHDT and CDR2 is YYEEEE. CDR3 length: 14 amino acids. CDR3 coding DNA: TGTGCCAGCAGCTTGAGGCGGGTTCGGGATGGCTACACCTTC. Protein sequence: CASSLRRVRDGYTF.

The gene calls are TRBV19 and TRBJ2-1; 10 bases match TRBD2. Germline values: CDR1 LNHDA, CDR2 SQIVND (reference sequence). The CDR3 is 15 amino acids. V shed 5 bases and J 8 bases; nucleotides not matched to a gene: 9. CDR3 loop: CASSSQRGGLDEQFF. The CDR3 DNA follows: TGTGCCAGTAGTTCTCAGCGGGGGGGCCTTGATGAGCAGTTCTTC.

In this sample, this clone turned up once. V is TRBV21-1 and J is TRBJ2-7; TRBD2, as called in the table, went unchecked against the DNA. TRBV21-1 is marked as a pseudogene. This CDR3 spans 13 amino acids. In DNA form, the CDR3 reads TGTGCCAGCAGCCCTGGACTTGCGGGCGAGCAGTACTTC. Translating gives CASSPGLAGEQYF.

V usage is TRBV5-5 and J usage is TRBJ1-1, with D possibly being TRBD1 (6 bases). Trimming pared 4 bases from V and 7 bases from J, leaving 14 bases between. The CDR3 is 13 amino acids. Germline CDR1 reads SGHKS; CDR2 reads YYEKEE (reference sequence). CDR3 coding DNA: TGTGCCAGCAGCGCAGGGGCACGGGGTGAAGCTTTCTTT. Residues: CASSAGARGEAFF.

V usage is TRBV10-3 and J usage is TRBJ2-1, with no clear D. V shed 3 bases and J shed 0 bases, with 6 bases lying between them. Germline V CDR1 and CDR2: ENHRY, SYGVKD. The CDR3 runs 14 residues. Here the CDR3 reads CAISEVASYNEQFF. The DNA for the CDR3 is TGTGCCATCAGTGAAGTAGCCTCCTACAATGAGCAGTTCTTC.

The J gene is TRBJ2-3, the V gene TRBV28; 11 positions agree with TRBD2. The V gene end was trimmed by 5 bases and the J gene end by 7 bases; junction bases not matched to a gene: 5. Germline V gene lookup returns CDR1 MDHEN and CDR2 SYDVKM. The CDR3 sequence is 14 residues long. The CDR3 nucleotides read TGTGCCAGCAGTGATACTAGCGGGGGAAATACGCAGTATTTT. As protein: CASSDTSGGNTQYF.

This clone has only a few counts. J is TRBJ2-1 and V is TRBV14; D not resolved. The germline V gene has CDR1 SGHDN and CDR2 FVKESK. This CDR3 spans 11 amino acids. V was pared by 1 base and J by 15 bases, with 10 bases between. The CDR3 sequence is CASSQGTLRFF. The CDR3 DNA follows: TGTGCCAGCAGCCAAGGAACCCTTAGGTTCTTC. Drawing the rest from reference TRBV14 and TRBJ2-1, the complete variable domain is EAGVTQFPSHSVIEKGQTVTLRCDPISGHDNLYWYRRVMGKEIKFLLHFVKESKQDESGMPNNRFLAERTGGTYSTLKVQPAELEDSGVYFCASSQGTLRFFGPGTRLTVL.

This clone showed up just once. The DNA for the CDR3 is TGTGCCAGCAGCTTAGGGACAGGCTGGAACTACGAGCAGTACTTC. The encoded protein is CASSLGTGWNYEQYF. V gene TRBV7-2 combines with J gene TRBJ2-7; 7 bases line up with TRBD1. The CDR3 is 15 amino acids. The V gene's germline CDR1 is SGHTA and CDR2 FQGNSA. The V gene end was trimmed by 1 base and the J gene end by 3 bases; junction bases not matched to a gene: 6.

J is TRBJ1-5 and V is TRBV3-1 (or the pseudogene TRBV3-2); D gene ambiguous. Trimming stripped 0 bases from V and 8 bases from J, with 5 bases between. CDR1 and CDR2 (germline): LGHDT, YNNKEL (reference sequence). The CDR3 is 12 residues long. CDR3 loop: CASSQDSEPQHF. The CDR3 DNA follows: TGTGCCAGCAGCCAAGATAGTGAGCCCCAGCATTTT.

This clone was observed a single time. The CDR3 sequence: CASTNPTGGDQPQHF. In DNA form, the CDR3 reads TGTGCCAGCACTAATCCGACAGGGGGTGATCAGCCCCAGCATTTT. The genes are TRBV28 and TRBJ1-5, with 9 bases fitting TRBD1. CDR3 size: 15 residues. From germline, CDR1 is MDHEN and CDR2 SYDVKM. The J segment lost 5 bases and the V segment lost 7 bases, leaving 9 bases of the junction unmatched.

As concerns this clone: This sample includes further DNA sequences coding for the same CDR3. This chain uses TRBV7-9 with TRBJ1-2; D unresolved. The CDR3 runs 12 residues. Germline values: CDR1 SEHNR, CDR2 FQNEAQ (reference sequence). V gave up 6 bases and J gave up 2 bases, with 7 bases separating them. CDR3 residues: CASSFSNYGYTF. CDR3 in DNA: TGTGCCAGCAGTTTTTCAAACTATGGCTACACCTTC.

Of note for this clone: The same CDR3 arises from other DNA sequences in this sample as well. The chain couples TRBV28 to TRBJ1-6, with 8 positions matching TRBD1. This CDR3 region has 15 residues. Germline assignment: CDR1 MDHEN and CDR2 SYDVKM. Trimming at V came to 5 bases and at J to 9 bases, leaving 9 bases not matched to a gene. This CDR3 reads CASSPRTGRGSPLHF. The CDR3 DNA is TGTGCCAGCAGTCCACGGACAGGGAGGGGTTCACCCCTCCACTTT.

The chain is built from TRBV18 and TRBJ1-1; possible D gene TRBD1, 6 bases. The CDR3 loop spans 15 amino acids. Trimming took 4 bases from V and 4 from J, leaving 16 bases between them. Germline assignment: CDR1 KGHSH and CDR2 LQKENI. CDR3 nucleotide sequence: TGTGCCAGCTCACTAGAACAGGGATCCCCCACTGAAGCTTTCTTT. Amino acid sequence: CASSLEQGSPTEAFF.

The chain employs TRBV6-5 and TRBJ1-3, with 8 bases identical to TRBD1. V was pared by 8 bases and J by 7 bases, with 7 bases of the junction left unmatched. The CDR3 spans 13 residues. Germline V lookup: CDR1 MNHEY, CDR2 SVGAGI. CDR3 sequence (DNA): TGTGCCAGCCCCGACAGGGGCTGGAACACCATATATTTT. It translates to CASPDRGWNTIYF.

In its sample, this clone was seen a few times. The rearrangement uses TRBV6-5 and TRBJ2-7; maybe TRBD2 (7 bases). The CDR3 runs to 15 residues. The V and J ends lost 8 bases and 1 base respectively, with 18 bases between them. Per germline, CDR1 MNHEY and CDR2 SVGAGI. The CDR3 nucleotides read TGTGCCAGCTCTCGAGGGGGGGGCGCTTCCTACGAGCAGTACGTC. Its translation is CASSRGGGASYEQYV.

V gene TRBV21-1 combines with J gene TRBJ2-7; the table assigns TRBD2, which was not confirmed against the DNA. TRBV21-1 is a listed pseudogene. The CDR3 length is 14 residues. This chain's CDR3 is CASVLLRGAREQYV. CDR3 coding DNA: TGTGCCAGCGTCCTATTGCGGGGGGCGCGTGAGCAGTACGTC.

This rearrangement joins TRBV30 to TRBJ1-5; D unclear. Germline-derived CDR1 and CDR2 are GTSNPN and SVGIG (reference sequence). This CDR3 is 16 amino acids long. The V and J ends lost 5 bases and 3 bases respectively, with 20 bases between them. The CDR3 bases are TGTGCCTGGGCGGATCCTCAGCTTGGTCTCAATCAGCCCCAGCATTTT. It codes for CAWADPQLGLNQPQHF.

The V call is TRBV10-3, the J call TRBJ1-5; 8 nucleotides line up with TRBD1. The CDR3 contains 14 residues. The junction had 8 bases not matched to a gene; V was cut back by 10 bases and J by 3 bases. Germline loops: CDR1 ENHRY, CDR2 SYGVKD. The CDR3 DNA sequence: TGTGCCACACGACTGACAGGGGACAATCAGCCCCAGCATTTT. As protein: CATRLTGDNQPQHF.